Following are 16 T cell receptor beta chains from one sample sequenced in a study of early T cells in non-severe SARS-CoV-2 infection. Each CDR3 protein gets one entry after TCRdb re-called the 5' RACE reads with MiXCR. Of some 42,000 distinct CDR3 sequences detected, approximately 5.9% appear once; the ten largest clones hold about 7.8%. Source: whole blood, taken at baseline. These receptors all stem from an adult who was a healthcare worker with PCR-confirmed SARS-CoV-2 infection or an uninfected control (not recorded which).

A word on this clonotype: This may be a read error: a much more frequent sequence differs by one nucleotide. The chain recombines TRBV6-1 with TRBJ1-2, with 7 bases fitting TRBD1. Per germline, CDR1 MNHNS and CDR2 SASEGT. This CDR3 is built from 14 residues. The CDR3 is CSSSEGTVSFGYTF. The CDR3 nucleotides read TGTTCCAGCAGTGAAGGGACAGTTTCCTTTGGCTACACCTTC.

This clonotype appeared many times. V is TRBV18 and J is TRBJ1-5; D may be TRBD1 (6 bases). V dropped 6 bases and J dropped 4 bases, with 13 bases sitting between them. The CDR3 is 14 amino acids. Germline V gene data show CDR1 as KGHSH and CDR2 as LQKENI. Here the CDR3 DNA reads TGTGCCAGCTCTCCAGACAGGCTAAATCAGCCCCAGCATTTT. Encoded protein: CASSPDRLNQPQHF.

This clonotype has ten or more counts. The chain joins TRBV6-6 to TRBJ2-3, with TRBD1 identical over 7 bases. The V gene end was trimmed by 4 bases and the J gene end by 4 bases; junction bases not matched to a gene: 5. Germline CDR1 MNHNY, CDR2 SVGAGI (reference sequence). CDR3 length: 14 residues. The CDR3 DNA sequence: TGTGCCAGCAGTTGGACAGGTGCCTCAGATACGCAGTATTTT. Translating gives CASSWTGASDTQYF.

This clonotype has at least ten counts. The chain recombines TRBV12-3 or TRBV12-4 with TRBJ2-1, with 12 positions matching TRBD2. There are 16 residues in the CDR3. V shed 5 bases, J shed 8 bases, and the junction held 10 bases outside the gene matches. The CDR3 DNA is TGTGCCAGCAGTCCCTCAGGACTAGCGGGGAGGTATGAGCAGTTCTTC. Translated: CASSPSGLAGRYEQFF.

This clonotype was detected ten times or more. The chain employs TRBV7-2 and TRBJ2-1, with 7 bases lining up with TRBD1. This CDR3 spans 15 amino acids. CDR1 is SGHTA, CDR2 FQGNSA, per germline. V dropped 4 bases and J dropped 3; count of bases not matched to a gene: 6. The CDR3 coding sequence is TGTGCCAGCAGCTATGGGACAGCCAGCTACAATGAGCAGTTCTTC. It translates to CASSYGTASYNEQFF.

The table lists this clonotype with a few counts. The chain combines TRBV7-9 with TRBJ2-3, with 10 nucleotides matching TRBD2. V was clipped by 6 bases and J by 0 bases; unmatched bases: 9. Looked up from germline, CDR1 is SEHNR and CDR2 is FQNEAQ (reference sequence). The CDR3 contains 17 residues. The CDR3 here is CASSPQLAGASTDTQYF. CDR3 bases: TGTGCCAGCAGTCCCCAGCTAGCGGGGGCCAGCACAGATACGCAGTATTTT.

This clonotype showed up just a few times. The V and J genes are TRBV7-2 and TRBJ2-7, with TRBD2 matching 11 bases. Germline V gives CDR1 SGHTA, CDR2 FQGNSA. J lost 7 bases, V lost 6 bases, and 5 bases had no gene match. The CDR3 runs to 13 residues. Here the CDR3 DNA reads TGTGCCAGCAGACTAGCGGGGGCTTGGGAGCAGTACTTC. Protein: CASRLAGAWEQYF. Using reference TRBV7-2 and TRBJ2-7 for the parts outside the CDR3, the full variable domain is GAGVSQSPSNKVTEKGKDVELRCDPISGHTALYWYRQSLGQGLEFLIYFQGNSAPDKSGLPSDRFSAERTGGSVSTLTIQRTQQEDSAVYLCASRLAGAWEQYFGPGTRLTVT.

This clonotype was found many times. The chain employs TRBV29-1 and TRBJ1-1; D ambiguous. In germline, CDR1 is SQVTM, CDR2 ANQGSEA. This CDR3 comprises 12 residues. V was pared by 4 bases and J by 3 bases, with 9 bases between. The CDR3 region is CSVAEGDTEAFF. CDR3 nucleotide sequence: TGCAGCGTTGCGGAGGGTGACACTGAAGCTTTCTTT. The variable domain in full, with the rest retrieved from reference TRBV29-1 and TRBJ1-1, is SAVISQKPSRDICQRGTSLTIQCQVDSQVTMMFWYRQQPGQSLTLIATANQGSEATYESGFVIDKFPISRPNLTFSTLTVSNMSPEDSSIYLCSVAEGDTEAFFGQGTRLTVV.

The chain has TRBV6-5 and TRBJ2-7; TRBD2 matches 11 bases. CDR1 is MNHEY and CDR2 is SVGAGI in the germline V gene. The CDR3 is 16 residues long. Trimming at V came to 1 base and at J to 5 bases, leaving 7 bases not matched to a gene. For the CDR3, the DNA is TGTGCCAGCAGTTACTTGGGACTAGCGGAAAGTCACGAGCAGTACTTC. Protein: CASSYLGLAESHEQYF.

CDR3 in amino acids: CASSESEGGKTQYF. For the CDR3, the DNA is TGCGCCAGCAGTGAGTCCGAGGGGGGTAAAACGCAGTATTTT. J is TRBJ2-3 and V is TRBV10-1, with D perhaps TRBD1 or TRBD2 (6 bases each). Trimming shortened V by 0 bases and J by 9 bases, and 13 bases separated the two germline ends. CDR1 is WNHNN, CDR2 SYGVQD, per germline (reference sequence). This CDR3 contains 14 residues.

The chain couples TRBV14 to TRBJ2-1; D gene ambiguous. Germline CDR1 reads SGHDN; CDR2 reads FVKESK. The CDR3 totals 12 residues. Trimming cost V 4 bases and J 6 bases, with 7 bases left between them. The CDR3 region has the DNA TGTGCCAGCAGCCCACGAATCAATGAGCAGTTCTTC. This codes for CASSPRINEQFF.

At least ten counts were recorded for this clonotype. The CDR3 bases are TGCGCCAGCAGTCTACACAGGGACTTTAGGTTCTACGAGCAGTACTTC. The encoded protein is CASSLHRDFRFYEQYF. The gene calls are TRBV4-3 and TRBJ2-7; the D gene could be TRBD1 or TRBD2 (6 bases each). The CDR3 totals 16 residues. Trimming stripped 6 bases from V and 3 bases from J, with 21 bases between. Germline values: CDR1 LGHNA, CDR2 YSLEER.

V is TRBV6-9 and J is TRBJ2-7; a weak D match, TRBD1 (5 bases). Germline values: CDR1 MNHGY, CDR2 SVAAGI. This CDR3 comprises 15 residues. Trimming cost V 4 bases and J 1 base, with 14 bases left between them. CDR3 coding DNA: TGTGCCAGCAGTTTTGGGCAGGGTTATTCCTACGAGCAGTACTTC. It yields the protein CASSFGQGYSYEQYF.

This clonotype was observed a few times. The chain joins TRBV6-5 to TRBJ2-5, with 7 bases fitting TRBD1. The V and J ends lost 6 bases and 2 bases, in that order; junction bases with no gene match: 6. This CDR3 region has 14 residues. Germline V gene sequence: CDR1 MNHEY, CDR2 SVGAGI. CDR3 region: CASSTGTAQETQYF. The CDR3 coding sequence is TGTGCCAGCAGCACCGGGACAGCTCAAGAGACCCAGTACTTC.

This clonotype occurred many times. The V and J genes are TRBV29-1 and TRBJ2-7; D ambiguous. Germline V CDR1 and CDR2: SQVTM, ANQGSEA. Deletions cut 4 bases from V and 3 bases from J, with 10 bases between. This CDR3 has 12 amino acids. CDR3: CSVGISNYEQYF. CDR3 DNA sequence: TGCAGCGTTGGTATATCCAACTACGAGCAGTACTTC.

CDR3 sequence (DNA): TGCAGTGCTAGAGATTCCCAAATACCCATGGGGGCTGAGCATTTT. This codes for CSARDSQIPMGAEHF. The chain couples TRBV20-1 to TRBJ1-5; maybe TRBD1 (6 bases). Germline CDR1 and CDR2: DFQATT and SNEGSKA (reference sequence). V dropped 0 bases and J dropped 14 bases, with 23 bases sitting between them. The CDR3 is made up of 15 amino acids.